These T cell receptor beta chains were read from a single sample in a study of cytomegalovirus exposure and HLA in healthy donors. Produced via immunoSEQ multiplex PCR; TCRdb's table is partial and in-frame only. Found here are some 190,000 clones, around 82% of them singletons; the top ten hold about 2.5%. The sequencing input was PBMCs. These receptors came from a woman aged 30 to 39 in good health and CMV-seropositive. CDR3s include the opening cysteine and the closing phenylalanine or tryptophan. Each record gives: CDR3 protein, CDR3 DNA, clone size, D gene, V gene, J gene, CDR3 length. D genes are given only for firm matches. Only part of the rows carry a size: once, few, many, or a class if the clone is expanded.

CDR3 protein: CASSLAPGTENTGELFF
CDR3 DNA: TGCGCCAGCAGCTTGGCCCCTGGGACAGAGAACACCGGGGAGCTGTTTTTT
clone size: .
D gene: TRBD1
V gene: TRBV5-1
J gene: TRBJ2-2
CDR3 length: 17

CDR3 protein: CASSPFGTSNTGELFF
CDR3 DNA: TGTGCCAGCAGCCCCTTTGGGACTAGCAACACCGGGGAGCTGTTTTTT
clone size: .
D gene: TRBD2
V gene: TRBV9
J gene: TRBJ2-2
CDR3 length: 16

CDR3 protein: CASSRGGQSNEKLFF
CDR3 DNA: TGTGCCAGCAGCAGAGGGGGACAGAGTAATGAAAAACTGTTTTTT
clone size: few
D gene: TRBD1
V gene: TRBV7-2
J gene: TRBJ1-4
CDR3 length: 15

CDR3 protein: CSSSSHRGRGGLYEQYF
CDR3 DNA: TGTTCCAGCAGCTCTCACCGTGGGAGGGGGGGCCTCTACGAGCAGTACTTC
clone size: .
D gene: .
V gene: TRBV7-9
J gene: TRBJ2-7
CDR3 length: 17

CDR3 protein: CASSGGGGSTEAFF
CDR3 DNA: TGTGCCAGCAGTGGTGGGGGCGGAAGCACTGAAGCTTTCTTT
clone size: .
D gene: .
V gene: TRBV25-1
J gene: TRBJ1-1
CDR3 length: 14

CDR3 protein: CASSLPPRTGYNSPLHF
CDR3 DNA: TGTGCCAGCAGCTTACCCCCCCGGACAGGTTATAATTCACCCCTCCACTTT
clone size: .
D gene: TRBD1
V gene: TRBV7-2
J gene: TRBJ1-6
CDR3 length: 17

CDR3 protein: CASSQGWGEGEQYF
CDR3 DNA: TGCGCCAGCAGCCAAGGGTGGGGGGAAGGCGAGCAGTACTTC
clone size: few
D gene: .
V gene: TRBV4-3
J gene: TRBJ2-7
CDR3 length: 14

CDR3 protein: CASSVRGGRSPTEQFF
CDR3 DNA: TGCGCCAGCAGTGTTAGGGGCGGAAGGTCCCCCACTGAGCAGTTCTTC
clone size: .
D gene: .
V gene: TRBV10-2
J gene: TRBJ2-1
CDR3 length: 16

CDR3 protein: CASSPRSSGGSSGELFF
CDR3 DNA: TGTGCCAGCAGCCCCCGGTCTAGCGGGGGTTCGTCCGGGGAGCTGTTTTTT
clone size: .
D gene: TRBD2
V gene: TRBV2
J gene: TRBJ2-2
CDR3 length: 17

CDR3 protein: CASSVGEGGLSGNTIYF
CDR3 DNA: TGTGCCAGCAGCGTAGGGGAGGGGGGACTCTCTGGAAACACCATATATTTT
clone size: few
D gene: .
V gene: TRBV9
J gene: TRBJ1-3
CDR3 length: 17

CDR3 protein: CASSLDRRYEQYF
CDR3 DNA: TGTGCCAGCAGCCTTGACAGACGCTACGAGCAGTACTTC
clone size: .
D gene: .
V gene: TRBV7-7
J gene: TRBJ2-7
CDR3 length: 13

CDR3 protein: CASSHRAGEYSSYEQYF
CDR3 DNA: TGCGCCAGCAGCCATAGAGCAGGCGAGTACAGCTCCTACGAGCAGTACTTC
clone size: .
D gene: .
V gene: TRBV4-3
J gene: TRBJ2-7
CDR3 length: 17

CDR3 protein: CASSLDGELNEKLFF
CDR3 DNA: TGTGCCAGCAGCCTGGACGGGGAATTAAATGAAAAACTGTTTTTT
clone size: .
D gene: .
V gene: TRBV5-4
J gene: TRBJ1-4
CDR3 length: 15

CDR3 protein: CASSGEQVLQETQYF
CDR3 DNA: TGTGCCAGCAGTGGGGAACAGGTCCTCCAAGAGACCCAGTACTTC
clone size: .
D gene: .
V gene: TRBV2
J gene: TRBJ2-5
CDR3 length: 15

CDR3 protein: CASGLAGGRDTYEQYF
CDR3 DNA: TGTGCCAGCGGACTAGCGGGGGGCCGCGACACCTACGAGCAGTACTTC
clone size: once
D gene: TRBD2
V gene: TRBV5-4
J gene: TRBJ2-7
CDR3 length: 16

CDR3 protein: CASSPRGQGADGELFF
CDR3 DNA: TGTGCCAGCAGCCCTCGGGGACAGGGGGCGGACGGGGAGCTGTTTTTT
clone size: .
D gene: TRBD1
V gene: TRBV11-2
J gene: TRBJ2-2
CDR3 length: 16

CDR3 protein: CASSQGQGAETQYF
CDR3 DNA: TGTGCCAGCAGCCAAGGACAGGGGGCAGAGACCCAGTACTTC
clone size: .
D gene: TRBD1
V gene: TRBV4-2
J gene: TRBJ2-5
CDR3 length: 14

CDR3 protein: CASSLVSWGQGTYEQYF
CDR3 DNA: TGTGCCAGCAGCTTAGTATCATGGGGACAGGGGACCTACGAGCAGTACTTC
clone size: .
D gene: TRBD1
V gene: TRBV11-3
J gene: TRBJ2-7
CDR3 length: 17

CDR3 protein: CATSRDRGQEQFF
CDR3 DNA: TGTGCCACCAGCAGAGATCGAGGGCAGGAGCAGTTCTTC
clone size: few
D gene: .
V gene: TRBV15
J gene: TRBJ2-1
CDR3 length: 13

CDR3 protein: CASSPRVPGYGYTF
CDR3 DNA: TGTGCCAGCAGTCCCAGGGTTCCGGGCTATGGCTACACCTTC
clone size: .
D gene: .
V gene: TRBV28
J gene: TRBJ1-2
CDR3 length: 14

CDR3 protein: CASSAGPGTYNEQFF
CDR3 DNA: TGTGCCAGCAGTGCTGGACCAGGGACCTACAATGAGCAGTTCTTC
clone size: .
D gene: .
V gene: TRBV6-1
J gene: TRBJ2-1
CDR3 length: 15

CDR3 protein: CASSLPLKPPDTQYF
CDR3 DNA: TGTGCCAGCAGCTTGCCCCTAAAACCCCCAGATACGCAGTATTTT
clone size: .
D gene: .
V gene: TRBV7-9
J gene: TRBJ2-3
CDR3 length: 15

CDR3 protein: CASRTFGQGGTGEQYF
CDR3 DNA: TGTGCCAGCAGGACGTTTGGACAGGGGGGAACTGGCGAGCAGTACTTC
clone size: .
D gene: .
V gene: TRBV21-1
J gene: TRBJ2-7
CDR3 length: 16